A selection of T cell receptor beta chains follows, all from one sample in a study of T cells in severe cutaneous drug reactions. After re-calling the multiplex PCR reads, TCRdb lists one entry per CDR3 protein, DNA absent. Its table lists 10,000 or so distinct CDR3 sequences. Sequencing was carried out using cells from a skin blister. Receptor source: a human donor with Stevens-Johnson syndrome, a severe cutaneous drug reaction. The CDR3 runs from the conserved cysteine through the conserved F or W. Only part of the rows carry a size: once, few, many, or a class if the clone is expanded.

.	TRBV29-1	TRBJ2-1	CSVRAGGNEQFF
.	TRBV20-1	TRBJ2-1	CSARSGRARNEQFF
.	TRBV29-1	TRBJ2-3	CSASRGGEELQYF
.	TRBV10-3	TRBJ1-6	CAIKGTGNSPLHF
.	TRBV29-1	TRBJ2-1	CSVEGLAGKKGNNEQFF
.	TRBV29-1	TRBJ1-1	CSGNAGGYNTEAFF
.	TRBV20-1	TRBJ2-1	CSASQGTGGNEQFF
.	TRBV5-4	TRBJ2-5	CASSRPATGDGTQYF
medium-sized	TRBV20-1	TRBJ2-1	CSASSGTGGNNEQFF
.	TRBV7-9	TRBJ1-2	CASSLANSVYGYTF
.	TRBV20-1	TRBJ2-7	CSASADDVWWEQYF
.	TRBV12-3/TRBV12-4	TRBJ2-2	CASSSSGWHTGELFF
.	TRBV20-1	TRBJ2-7	CSARATSGGHSSYEQYF
.	TRBV20-1	TRBJ1-1	CSAQLNTEAFF
.	TRBV29-1	TRBJ2-7	CSVDAKAGEQYF